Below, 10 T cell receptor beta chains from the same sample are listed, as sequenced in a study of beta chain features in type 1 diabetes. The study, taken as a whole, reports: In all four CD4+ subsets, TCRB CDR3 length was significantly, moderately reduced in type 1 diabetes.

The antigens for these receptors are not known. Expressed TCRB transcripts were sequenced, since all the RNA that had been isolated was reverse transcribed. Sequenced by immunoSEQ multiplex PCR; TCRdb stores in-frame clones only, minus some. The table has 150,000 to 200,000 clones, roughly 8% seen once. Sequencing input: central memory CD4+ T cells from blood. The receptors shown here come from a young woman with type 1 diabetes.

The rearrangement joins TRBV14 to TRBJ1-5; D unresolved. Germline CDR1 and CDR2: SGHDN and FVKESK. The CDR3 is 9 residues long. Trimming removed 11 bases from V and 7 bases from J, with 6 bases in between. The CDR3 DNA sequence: TGTGCCGTCGGGCAGCCCCAGCATTTT. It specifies CAVGQPQHF.

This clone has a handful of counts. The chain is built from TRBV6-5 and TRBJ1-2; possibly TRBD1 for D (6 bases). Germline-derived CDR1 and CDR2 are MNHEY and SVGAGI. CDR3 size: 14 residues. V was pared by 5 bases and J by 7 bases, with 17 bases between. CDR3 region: CASSEGRGKGGYTF. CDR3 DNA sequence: TGTGCCAGCAGTGAGGGCAGGGGAAAGGGTGGCTACACCTTC.

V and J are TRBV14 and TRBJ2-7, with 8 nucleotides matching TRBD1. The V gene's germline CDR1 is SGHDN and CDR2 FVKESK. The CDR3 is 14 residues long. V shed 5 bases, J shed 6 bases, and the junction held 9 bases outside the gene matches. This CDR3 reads CASSVEGQAFEQYF. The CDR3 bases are TGTGCCAGCAGCGTAGAGGGACAGGCTTTCGAGCAGTACTTC.

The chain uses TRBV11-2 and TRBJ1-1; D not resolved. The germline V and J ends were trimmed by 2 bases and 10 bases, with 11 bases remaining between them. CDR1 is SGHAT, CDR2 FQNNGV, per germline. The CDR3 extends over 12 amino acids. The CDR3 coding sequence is TGTGCCAGCAGCTTAATTCTAGCGGGAGCTTTCTTT. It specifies CASSLILAGAFF.

The CDR3: CASSHHRGGQPQHF. In DNA form, the CDR3 reads TGTGCCAGCAGCCACCACAGGGGAGGCCAGCCCCAGCATTTT. This chain uses TRBV6-5 with TRBJ1-5; 7 positions match TRBD1. The CDR3 covers 14 residues. V shed 6 bases and J 7 bases; nucleotides not matched to a gene: 9. Germline V lookup: CDR1 MNHEY, CDR2 SVGAGI.

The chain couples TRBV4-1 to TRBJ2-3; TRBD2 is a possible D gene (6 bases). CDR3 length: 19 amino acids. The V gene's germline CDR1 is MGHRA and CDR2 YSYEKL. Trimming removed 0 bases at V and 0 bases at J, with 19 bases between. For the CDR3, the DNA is TGCGCCAGCAGCCAAGATCCCTTCAGGAGGGGTACTAGCACAGATACGCAGTATTTT. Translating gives CASSQDPFRRGTSTDTQYF.

CDR3 protein: CASRSMTGSDEQYF. CDR3 in DNA: TGCGCCAGCAGATCAATGACAGGTTCGGACGAGCAGTACTTC. V gene TRBV5-1 combines with J gene TRBJ2-7; TRBD1 might be the D (6 bases). From germline, CDR1 is SGHRS and CDR2 YFSETQ. CDR3 length: 14 amino acids. V lost 5 bases and J lost 5, with 17 bases in between.

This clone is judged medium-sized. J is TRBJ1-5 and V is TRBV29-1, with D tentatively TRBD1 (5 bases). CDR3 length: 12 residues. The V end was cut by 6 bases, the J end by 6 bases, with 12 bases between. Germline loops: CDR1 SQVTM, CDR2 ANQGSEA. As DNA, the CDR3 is TGCAGCGTGCAGGGTATGGGTCAGCCCCAGCATTTT. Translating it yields CSVQGMGQPQHF.

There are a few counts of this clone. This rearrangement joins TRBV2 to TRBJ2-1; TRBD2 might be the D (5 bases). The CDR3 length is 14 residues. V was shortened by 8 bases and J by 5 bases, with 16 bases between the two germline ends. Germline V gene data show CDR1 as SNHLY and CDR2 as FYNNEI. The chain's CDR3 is CASDLDGLNNEQFF. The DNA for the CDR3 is TGTGCCAGCGACTTAGACGGACTCAACAATGAGCAGTTCTTC. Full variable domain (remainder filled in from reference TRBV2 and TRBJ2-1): EPEVTQTPSHQVTQMGQEVILRCVPISNHLYFYWYRQILGQKVEFLVSFYNNEISEKSEIFDDQFSVERPDGSNFTLKIRSTKLEDSAMYFCASDLDGLNNEQFFGPGTRLTVL.

For the CDR3, the DNA is TGTGCCAGCAGCGTCGTGGCGGGAGGGGTTAGAAATGAGCAGTTCTTC. Translating gives CASSVVAGGVRNEQFF. This chain links TRBV7-2 with TRBJ2-1, with 9 positions matching TRBD2. This CDR3 is 16 amino acids long. Germline V lookup: CDR1 SGHTA, CDR2 FQGNSA. V was pared by 5 bases and J by 7 bases, with 12 bases of the junction left unmatched.